This is a list of T cell receptor beta chains from one sample in a study of CD8+ T cells in alopecia areata. Clones were sequenced by immunoSEQ multiplex PCR, and TCRdb holds only the in-frame ones, with some missing. The sample includes 150,000 to 200,000 clones, 50% to 75% of them seen just once. The input for sequencing was CD4+ T cells sorted from blood, taken at approximately week 60, from a patient treated with tofacitinib. The receptor source for this set is a human donor with alopecia areata. CDR3s leave out the opening cysteine and the closing phenylalanine or tryptophan.

v_gene,CDR3aa
TRBV29-1,SVRGQGVGTQY
TRBV2,ASSEPQGGTDTQY
TRBV18,ASSLSQVEATEAF
TRBV7-2,ASNHPGSGGAFEQF
TRBV19,ASSIKAKNTEAF
TRBV9,ASSPRGDGGPGELF
TRBV10-3,AISELERGEQY
TRBV5-1,ASSLDTLYGYT
TRBV28,ASRPGVKNTEAF
TRBV27,ASSPRGDGYT
TRBV10-3,AISARGGLNEQF
TRBV11-3,ASSLLRGSTGELF
TRBV29-1,SVGIGLSNYGYT
TRBV6-5,ASRLRAEAF
TRBV16,ASSQFRDTQY
TRBV30,AWNMRLAGATDTQY
TRBV5-6,ASRRDYNSPLH
TRBV5-1,ASSRAGDRGQGGYT
TRBV12-5,ASGQSTGMNTEAF
TRBV27,ASSLEGGAFYEQY
TRBV7-9,ASSSPGDTQY
TRBV9,ASSVSTAGADTQY
TRBV29-1,SVVRGNTDTQY
TRBV25-1,ASSATSGGAGETQY